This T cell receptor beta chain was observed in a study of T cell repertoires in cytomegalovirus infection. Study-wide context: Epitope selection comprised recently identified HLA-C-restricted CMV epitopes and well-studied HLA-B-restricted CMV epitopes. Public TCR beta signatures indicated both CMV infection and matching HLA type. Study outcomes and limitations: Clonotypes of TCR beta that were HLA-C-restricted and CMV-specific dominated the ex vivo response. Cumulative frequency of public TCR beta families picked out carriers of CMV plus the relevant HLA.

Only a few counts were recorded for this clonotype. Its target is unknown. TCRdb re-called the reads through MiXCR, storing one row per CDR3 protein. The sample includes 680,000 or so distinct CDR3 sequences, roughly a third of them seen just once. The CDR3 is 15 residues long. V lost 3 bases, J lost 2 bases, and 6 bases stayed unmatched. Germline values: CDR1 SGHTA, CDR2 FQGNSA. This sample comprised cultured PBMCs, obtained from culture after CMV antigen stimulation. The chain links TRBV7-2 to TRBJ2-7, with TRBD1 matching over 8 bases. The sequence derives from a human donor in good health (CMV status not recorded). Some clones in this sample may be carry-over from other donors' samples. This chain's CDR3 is CASSFKQGGPYEQYF. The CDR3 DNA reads TGTGCCAGCAGCTTTAAACAGGGGGGTCCCTACGAGCAGTACTTC.